This T cell receptor (beta chain) was identified in a study of blood T cell repertoires in COVID-19. Per the original data handling: Counts of nucleated cells, estimated from reference gene primer amplification, were obtained. Sequenced by immunoSEQ multiplex PCR; TCRdb stores in-frame clones only, minus some. The D gene and trimming were derived from the DNA, and the V and J assignments and clone size from that table. Found here are about 230,000 clones, roughly 85% of them singletons; the top ten hold approximately 2.6%. The sequence derives from a woman aged 70-85 years with active or convalescent COVID-19. The sequenced sample was peripheral blood.

The chain's CDR3 is CASSFLFAYEQYF. The CDR3 DNA is TGTGCCAGCAGCTTCCTCTTTGCCTACGAGCAGTACTTC. The V call is TRBV7-2, the J call TRBJ2-7; D unclear. The germline V and J ends were trimmed by 3 bases and 2 bases, with 8 bases remaining between them. In germline, CDR1 is SGHTA, CDR2 FQGNSA. The CDR3 has 13 amino acids.